Included here is one TCR beta chain sequence, with context. Its matching antigen is unknown. These data are taken from a study of molecular identifiers for immune sequencing clone quantification. Regarding the study as a whole: Spiked TCR RNA from one Jurkat cell reportedly showed up when mixed among approximately 990,000 naive cells.

TCRdb passed the PCR reads through MiXCR, listing each CDR3 protein once. The data show 90,000 or so distinct CDR3 sequences, with 20% to 30% seen just once and approximately 0.78% held by the top ten. The naive CD8 libraries originated from between 20,000 and 1,000,000 sorted cells and drew on 10%, 30% or 50% RNA. Naive CD8 T cells were sorted as CD8+CD4-CCR7+CD45RA+. Trimming cost V 2 bases and J 7 bases, with 10 bases left between them. The CDR3 has 13 residues. In germline, CDR1 is SGDLS, CDR2 YYNGEE. The chain links TRBV9 to TRBJ1-5, with D unresolved. The sequenced material came from naive CD8+ T cells from blood, with Jurkat cell RNA spiked in. Noted subset: FACS-sorted CD8+CD4-CCR7+CD45RA+ naive T cells. The sequence was obtained from a human donor in good health. Some libraries in this study had Jurkat cell RNA spiked in. CDR3 sequence: CASSVNGGQPQHF. DNA for the CDR3: TGTGCCAGCAGCGTGAATGGAGGGCAGCCCCAGCATTTT.